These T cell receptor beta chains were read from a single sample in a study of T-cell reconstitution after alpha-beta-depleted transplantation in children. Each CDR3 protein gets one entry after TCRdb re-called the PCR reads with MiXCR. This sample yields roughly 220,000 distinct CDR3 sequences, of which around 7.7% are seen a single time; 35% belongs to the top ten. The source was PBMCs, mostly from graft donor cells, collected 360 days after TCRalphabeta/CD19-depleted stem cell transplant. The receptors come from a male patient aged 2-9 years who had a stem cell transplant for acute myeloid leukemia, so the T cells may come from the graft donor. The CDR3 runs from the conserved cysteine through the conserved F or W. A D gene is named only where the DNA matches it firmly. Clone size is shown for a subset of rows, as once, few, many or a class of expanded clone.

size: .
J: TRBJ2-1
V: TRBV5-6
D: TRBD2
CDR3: CASSSLARGLAGVYNEQFF
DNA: TGTGCCAGCAGCTCCTTGGCCAGGGGACTAGCGGGGGTGTACAATGAGCAGTTCTTC

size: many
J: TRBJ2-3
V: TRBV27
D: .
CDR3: CASSLRVTGDTQYF
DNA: TGTGCCAGCAGTTTAAGGGTCACGGGAGATACGCAGTATTTT

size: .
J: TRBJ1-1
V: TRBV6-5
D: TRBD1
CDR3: CASSLPGQGRAFF
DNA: TGTGCCAGCAGTTTGCCGGGACAGGGGCGCGCTTTCTTT

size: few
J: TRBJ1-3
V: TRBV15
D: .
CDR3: CATSRDSSSGNTIYF
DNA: TGTGCCACCAGCAGAGATAGCAGCTCTGGAAACACCATATATTTT

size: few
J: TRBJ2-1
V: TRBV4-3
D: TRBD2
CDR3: CASSQLPTREGEQFF
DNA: TGCGCCAGCAGCCAATTGCCCACCAGGGAGGGGGAGCAGTTCTTC

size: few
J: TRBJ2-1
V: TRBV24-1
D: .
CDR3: CATSDPPRTKTDEQFF
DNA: TGTGCCACCAGTGATCCCCCCCGAACTAAGACGGATGAGCAGTTCTTC

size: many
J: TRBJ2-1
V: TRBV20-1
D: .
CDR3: CSVELGYNEQFF
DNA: TGCAGTGTGGAGCTTGGATACAATGAGCAGTTCTTC

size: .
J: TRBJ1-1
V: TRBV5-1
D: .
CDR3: CASSAQGPNTEAFF
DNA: TGCGCCAGCAGCGCACAGGGCCCGAACACTGAAGCTTTCTTT

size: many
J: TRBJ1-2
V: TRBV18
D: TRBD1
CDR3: CASSPGQGGVGYTF
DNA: TGTGCCAGCTCACCAGGACAGGGTGGTGTGGGCTACACCTTC

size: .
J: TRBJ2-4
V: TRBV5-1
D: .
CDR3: CASSAGPAKNIQYF
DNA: TGCGCCAGCAGCGCCGGCCCAGCCAAAAACATTCAGTACTTC